This passage covers 8 T cell receptor beta chains from one sample sequenced in a study of preoperative IRX-2 immunotherapy in early breast cancer. This table comes from immunoSEQ multiplex PCR, and its TCRdb copy is limited to in-frame clones, with some not included. Here the sample spans approximately 96,000 clones, about nine tenths being singletons. Treatment in this sample: preoperative locoregional IRX-2 cytokine immunotherapy. The sequenced sample was tumor tissue, obtained after IRX-2 immunotherapy. These receptors were taken from a human donor with breast cancer.

This chain links TRBV28 with TRBJ2-7; the D gene is possibly TRBD2 (6 bases). Trimming took 7 bases from V and 3 from J, leaving 19 bases between them. Germline CDR1 is MDHEN and CDR2 is SYDVKM. The CDR3 runs to 15 residues. The CDR3 sequence is CASTFGGKEDYEQYF. In nucleotides, the CDR3 is TGTGCCAGCACTTTCGGGGGTAAGGAAGACTACGAGCAGTACTTC.

This clone is a singleton in its sample. This chain links TRBV28 with TRBJ1-5; no clear D. Germline V gene data show CDR1 as MDHEN and CDR2 as SYDVKM. Trimming removed 3 bases at V and 4 bases at J, with 13 bases between. This CDR3 has 15 residues. CDR3 protein: CASSFPSGRNQPQHF. The CDR3 coding sequence is TGTGCCAGCAGTTTTCCCAGTGGACGGAATCAGCCCCAGCATTTT.

V usage is TRBV7-4 and J usage is TRBJ1-2; 7 nucleotides align to TRBD1. V shed 1 base, J shed 7 bases, and the junction held 3 bases outside the gene matches. CDR3 length: 13 amino acids. Germline V gene data show CDR1 as SGHVT and CDR2 as SQSDAQ. CDR3: CASSLVAGGGYTF. The CDR3 DNA reads as TGTGCCAGCAGCTTAGTCGCAGGGGGTGGCTACACCTTC.

The V gene is TRBV7-6, the J gene TRBJ1-4, with TRBD1 identical over 7 bases. Germline-derived CDR1 and CDR2 are SGHVS and FNYEAQ. The CDR3 covers 14 residues. J gave up 5 bases and V 5 bases, and 5 bases lay outside the gene matches. The CDR3, as DNA: TGTGCCAGCAGCCAGGGACAGAGGAATGAAAAACTGTTTTTT. Protein: CASSQGQRNEKLFF.

The V and J genes are TRBV5-1 and TRBJ2-7; possibly TRBD1 or TRBD2 for D (5 bases each). V gave up 0 bases and J gave up 2 bases, with 9 bases separating them. Germline assignment: CDR1 SGHRS and CDR2 YFSETQ. This CDR3 has 14 residues. The CDR3 is CASSLVRGTYEQYF. The CDR3 DNA reads as TGCGCCAGCAGCTTGGTGAGGGGTACCTACGAGCAGTACTTC.

This chain joins TRBV19 and TRBJ2-3; D is uncertain. Germline CDR1 LNHDA, CDR2 SQIVND (reference sequence). The CDR3 is 13 residues long. Trimming shortened V by 6 bases and J by 2 bases, and 9 bases separated the two germline ends. The CDR3 is CASSPGNTDTQYF. The CDR3 DNA follows: TGTGCCAGTAGCCCAGGCAACACAGATACGCAGTATTTT.

The chain joins TRBV6-8 to TRBJ1-6; 9 bases agree with TRBD1. CDR3 length: 17 residues. Germline trimming cut 0 bases from V and 10 bases from J; bases unmatched to any gene: 10. Germline assignment: CDR1 MNHGY and CDR2 SAAAGT. CDR3: CASSYSGQGAPTSPLHF. The DNA of the CDR3 is TGTGCCAGCAGTTACTCGGGACAGGGTGCCCCGACATCACCCCTCCACTTT.

The chain combines TRBV6-8 with TRBJ2-3, with D perhaps TRBD1 (5 bases). V lost 5 bases to trimming and J lost 2 bases, with 14 bases between them. The CDR3 covers 15 residues. Germline CDR1 is MNHGY and CDR2 is SAAAGT. CDR3 protein: CASSAYQGYTDTQYF. The DNA for the CDR3 is TGTGCCAGCAGTGCATATCAGGGATACACAGATACGCAGTATTTT.